Below, one TCR beta chain is given with its context. The antigen is not known. The source material, RNA transcripts, was used to amplify TCR beta CDR3 regions. First-round RT-PCR targeting the TCR CDR3 was performed with the HTBI primer set. TCRdb reprocessed the multiplex PCR reads with MiXCR, giving one entry per CDR3 protein. The sample holds hundreds of thousands of distinct CDR3 sequences; just over 35% are singletons and the top ten take roughly 30%. These data belong to a study of T cells in Graves' hyperthyroidism and ophthalmopathy. Whole-study findings and limits: In validation, the model predicted ophthalmopathy. These predictions came a median approximately 6.5 months before onset.

Germline CDR1 is SGDLS and CDR2 is YYNGEE. The CDR3 has 13 residues. Deletions cut 7 bases from V and 8 bases from J, with 16 bases between. Uncontrolled infection, other autoimmune disease, pregnancy and lactation each barred patients from inclusion. Material: blood. The rearrangement joins TRBV9 to TRBJ2-1, with D tentatively TRBD1 (6 bases). The sequence was collected from a woman in her thirties or forties with Graves' hyperthyroidism. Here the CDR3 reads CASDGQMSDEQFF. In DNA form, the CDR3 reads TGTGCCAGCGACGGACAGATGAGCGATGAGCAGTTCTTC.